The 14 T cell receptor beta chains below were found in one sample sequenced in a study of T cells expressing NK-cell markers. From the 5' RACE reads, TCRdb lists one entry per CDR3 protein and no DNA. Its listing shows about 150,000 distinct CDR3 sequences. The sequencing input was blood T cells: a sorted CD56 or NKG2C T cell subset, CD4+ or CD8+ T cells, or bulk PBMC T cells (not recorded which). The receptors here all came from a woman aged 45-65 years in good health.

The rearrangement uses TRBV2 and TRBJ1-5; TCRdb reports TRBD1, a call that lacks DNA to check it against. The CDR3 is 17 residues long. CDR1 SNHLY and CDR2 FYNNEI come from the germline V gene. CDR3 residues: CASSEAHYRGPDQPQHF.

This chain joins TRBV20-1 and TRBJ2-7; TCRdb lists TRBD2, though no DNA is available to test this call. CDR3 length: 13 residues. Germline lookup yields CDR1 DFQATT and CDR2 SNEGSKA (reference sequence). This chain's CDR3 is CSASQDFRLEQYF.

The chain links TRBV4-1 to TRBJ1-1; TCRdb gives TRBD1 as the D gene, but with no DNA this cannot be confirmed. Germline V lookup: CDR1 MGHRA, CDR2 YSYEKL. This CDR3 comprises 16 residues. This chain's CDR3 is CASSQDGTGNPTEAFF.

V gene TRBV6-5 combines with J gene TRBJ2-1. The CDR3 sequence is 15 residues long. Germline V gene data show CDR1 as MNHEY and CDR2 as SVGAGI. The CDR3 reads CASSYDESSYNEQFF.

The CDR3: CASSLGMPVNTGELFF. V is TRBV11-2 and J is TRBJ2-2. The CDR3 extends over 16 amino acids. In germline, CDR1 is SGHAT, CDR2 FQNNGV.

The chain couples TRBV27 to TRBJ2-3; TCRdb returns TRBD1, unconfirmable since there is no DNA. This CDR3 is 14 amino acids long. From germline, CDR1 is MNHEY and CDR2 SMNVEV (reference sequence). Here the CDR3 reads CATADIRGTDTQYF.

This chain links TRBV27 with TRBJ2-1; TCRdb's assignment of TRBD1 cannot be checked, as there is no DNA. Germline CDR1 MNHEY, CDR2 SMNVEV (reference sequence). This CDR3 has 14 amino acids. The CDR3 loop reads CASSLFGQHNEQFF.

This chain uses TRBV20-1 with TRBJ2-7; TCRdb gives TRBD1 as the D gene, but with no DNA this cannot be confirmed. Germline CDR1 is DFQATT and CDR2 is SNEGSKA (reference sequence). The CDR3 is made up of 14 amino acids. CDR3: CSARVQGRTYEQYF.

The chain links TRBV2 to TRBJ1-2. Germline V CDR1 and CDR2: SNHLY, FYNNEI. The CDR3 is made up of 17 amino acids. CDR3 in amino acids: CASSEAVPGAEGYGYTF.

This chain joins TRBV7-2 and TRBJ2-1; TCRdb designates TRBD1, a call that cannot be tested without DNA. CDR3 length: 14 amino acids. Germline assignment: CDR1 SGHTA and CDR2 FQGNSA. The CDR3 spells CASSLGAGRNEQFF.

The chain combines TRBV2 with TRBJ1-3. This CDR3 contains 14 residues. The V gene's germline CDR1 is SNHLY and CDR2 FYNNEI. The CDR3 loop is CATEEGLSGNTIYF.

The chain employs TRBV6-6 and TRBJ2-5. Germline lookup yields CDR1 MNHNY and CDR2 SVGAGI (reference sequence). The CDR3 runs to 14 residues. CDR3 sequence: CASSYSIFGETQYF.

V is TRBV11-2 and J is TRBJ2-3; there is no DNA to check the TCRdb D call of TRBD1. Germline loops: CDR1 SGHAT, CDR2 FQNNGV. The CDR3 extends over 13 amino acids. CDR3 in amino acids: CASSLGRVDTQYF.

The chain employs TRBV7-8 and TRBJ1-1. The CDR3 loop spans 12 amino acids. CDR1 is SGHVS, CDR2 FQNEAQ, per germline. CDR3 sequence reads: CASSLASPEAFF.